This entry is about one T cell receptor beta chain. Clones were sequenced by immunoSEQ multiplex PCR, and TCRdb holds only the in-frame ones, with some missing. Of about 28,000 clones in the sample, around 85% were seen once. The data are from a study of OX40 agonist ivuxolimab in advanced cancers. Background on the study: The dose-escalation cohort was over 65% male, with a mean age of about 56 years, ranging about 23 to 90.

Germline V gives CDR1 LNHDA, CDR2 SQIVND (reference sequence). The CDR3 covers 15 residues. The V gene lost 2 bases and the J gene lost 0 bases, with 10 bases spanning the gap. The rearrangement links TRBV19 to TRBJ1-2; unclear D gene. The sequenced sample was CD4+ or CD8+ T cells sorted from blood, obtained in a trial of the OX40 agonist ivuxolimab. The sequence was obtained from an adult with an advanced solid tumor such as melanoma, head and neck, liver or kidney cancer. DNA for the CDR3: TGTGCCAGTAGTATATTTGACACCGCTAACTATGGCTACACCTTC. This gives the protein CASSIFDTANYGYTF. Together with reference TRBV19 and TRBJ1-2, the CDR3 gives the full variable domain: DGGITQSPKYLFRKEGQNVTLSCEQNLNHDAMYWYRQDPGQGLRLIYYSQIVNDFQKGDIAEGYSVSREKKESFPLTVTSAQKNPTAFYLCASSIFDTANYGYTFGSGTRLTVV.